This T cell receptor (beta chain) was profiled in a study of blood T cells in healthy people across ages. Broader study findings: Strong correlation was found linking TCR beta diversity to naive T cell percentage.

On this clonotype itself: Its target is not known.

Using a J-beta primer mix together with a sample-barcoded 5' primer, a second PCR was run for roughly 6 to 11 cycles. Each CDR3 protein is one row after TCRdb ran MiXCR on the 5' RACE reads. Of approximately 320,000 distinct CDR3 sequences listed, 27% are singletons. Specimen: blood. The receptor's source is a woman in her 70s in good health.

The CDR3 is CASSSDRAGANVLTF. The DNA of the CDR3 is TGTGCCAGCAGTAGCGACAGGGCTGGGGCCAACGTCCTGACTTTC. This sequence joins TRBV27 and TRBJ2-6; 7 bases fit TRBD1. V lost 5 bases and J lost 2; bases outside the gene matches: 3. Germline CDR1 is MNHEY and CDR2 is SMNVEV (reference sequence). The CDR3 totals 15 residues. Looking up the rest from reference TRBV27 and TRBJ2-6 gives the full variable domain: EAQVTQNPRYLITVTGKKLTVTCSQNMNHEYMSWYRQDPGLGLRQIYYSMNVEVTDKGDVPEGYKVSRKEKRNFPLILESPSPNQTSLYFCASSSDRAGANVLTFGAGSRLTVL.